This is a list of T cell receptor beta chains from one sample in a study of T-cell reconstitution after alpha-beta-depleted transplantation in children. TCRdb re-derived calls from the PCR reads in MiXCR, one entry per CDR3 protein. The top ten clones hold more than 25% of a sample with around 960,000 distinct CDR3 sequences, 25% to 35% of them seen once. The source was PBMCs, mostly from graft donor cells, collected 360 days after TCRalphabeta/CD19-depleted stem cell transplant. These receptors originate from a boy under two years old who had a stem cell transplant for SCID, so the T cells may come from the graft donor. CDR3s include the opening cysteine and the closing phenylalanine or tryptophan. A D gene is named only where the DNA matches it firmly. A row's size may be missing; if present it is once, few, many or a size class.

>NA|TRBJ2-6|TRBV6-1|NA
CASALSSGANVLTF
TGTGCCAGCGCCCTAAGCTCTGGGGCCAACGTCCTGACTTTC
>NA|TRBJ2-5|TRBV11-2|TRBD2
CASSLLGGLAGGPLETQYF
TGTGCCAGCAGCTTGCTTGGCGGCCTAGCGGGGGGGCCGTTGGAGACCCAGTACTTC
>NA|TRBJ1-1|TRBV4-1|NA
CASSEAVMNTEAFF
TGCGCCAGCAGCGAGGCGGTGATGAACACTGAAGCTTTCTTT
>NA|TRBJ2-7|TRBV7-2|TRBD1
CASSYHLSPGGYEQYF
TGTGCCAGCAGCTATCACTTGTCACCAGGGGGATACGAGCAGTACTTC
>few|TRBJ2-1|TRBV9|TRBD2
CASSTYGGAGEQFF
TGTGCCAGCAGCACATACGGGGGGGCGGGTGAGCAGTTCTTC
>NA|TRBJ2-5|TRBV20-1|NA
CSASYTSRETQYF
TGCAGTGCTTCATACACCTCCCGGGAGACCCAGTACTTC
>few|TRBJ2-7|TRBV10-3|NA
CAISAAEYEQYF
TGTGCCATCAGTGCGGCAGAATACGAGCAGTACTTC
>few|TRBJ1-1|TRBV7-9|NA
CASSQWGTLNTEAFF
TGTGCCAGCAGCCAATGGGGAACCCTGAACACTGAAGCTTTCTTT
>NA|TRBJ2-1|TRBV7-9|TRBD2
CASALAGGGNEQFF
TGTGCCAGCGCGCTAGCGGGGGGAGGTAATGAGCAGTTCTTC
>NA|TRBJ2-7|TRBV5-1|NA
CASSWGVGNYEQYF
TGCGCCAGCAGCTGGGGGGTAGGAAACTACGAGCAGTACTTC
>NA|TRBJ2-2|TRBV6-1|NA
CASTSRAESRTGELFF
TGTGCCAGCACCTCGCGGGCAGAATCTCGAACCGGGGAGCTGTTTTTT
>many|TRBJ2-3|TRBV9|NA
CASSGPRGDTQYF
TGTGCCAGCAGCGGGCCCCGCGGAGATACGCAGTATTTT
>few|TRBJ1-1|TRBV6-1|NA
CASSAWDLNTEAFF
TGTGCCAGCAGTGCCTGGGACCTCAACACTGAAGCTTTCTTT
>many|TRBJ1-1|TRBV12-3/TRBV12-4|NA
CASSLKGEAFF
TGTGCCAGCAGTCTCAAGGGTGAAGCTTTCTTT
>NA|TRBJ1-1|TRBV12-3/TRBV12-4|NA
CASSVQGHTEAFF
TGTGCCAGCAGTGTCCAGGGACACACTGAAGCTTTCTTT
>NA|TRBJ2-2|TRBV4-3|NA
CASRRAYPNTGELFF
TGCGCCAGCAGACGCGCATACCCGAACACCGGGGAGCTGTTTTTT
>NA|TRBJ1-6|TRBV6-5|TRBD1
CASSLNRGRNSPLHF
TGTGCCAGCAGTTTAAACAGGGGCCGTAATTCACCCCTCCACTTT
>few|TRBJ2-7|TRBV6-1|TRBD2
CASRLGGSYEQYF
TGTGCCAGCCGCCTGGGGGGGTCCTACGAGCAGTACTTC
>NA|TRBJ2-2|TRBV9|NA
CASSDRRGPVGELFF
TGTGCCAGCAGCGATCGGAGGGGGCCGGTCGGGGAGCTGTTTTTT
>NA|TRBJ2-7|TRBV20-1|TRBD1
CSASRDRTSYEQYF
TGCAGTGCTTCCCGGGACAGGACTTCCTACGAGCAGTACTTC
>NA|TRBJ1-2|TRBV11-1|TRBD1
CASSRPGQDLSSVYGYTF
TGTGCCAGCAGCCGTCCTGGACAGGATCTTTCCTCCGTCTATGGCTACACCTTC
>NA|TRBJ1-6|TRBV5-1|NA
CASSLRDGHSPLHF
TGCGCCAGCAGCTTGAGGGACGGCCATTCACCCCTCCACTTT
>NA|TRBJ1-2|TRBV4-2|NA
CASSQDRDIGSNYGYTF
TGTGCCAGCAGCCAAGATCGGGATATCGGATCTAACTATGGCTACACCTTC
>NA|TRBJ2-1|TRBV5-1|TRBD1
CASSLKTGSSYNEQFF
TGCGCCAGCAGTTTGAAGACAGGGAGCTCCTACAATGAGCAGTTCTTC
>NA|TRBJ2-1|TRBV29-1|NA
CSVVPGRNEQFF
TGCAGCGTCGTCCCTGGTAGGAATGAGCAGTTCTTC
>NA|TRBJ2-7|TRBV3-1|NA
CATSQSGRVPINSYEQYF
TGTGCCACCAGCCAAAGCGGCAGGGTGCCCATAAATTCCTACGAGCAGTACTTC
>few|TRBJ2-7|TRBV29-1|TRBD1
CSVEESPRRRDRAPYEQYF
TGCAGCGTTGAAGAAAGTCCGCGCAGGCGGGACAGGGCACCCTACGAGCAGTACTTC
>NA|TRBJ2-3|TRBV13|TRBD1
CASSLARTGGSFTDTQYF
TGTGCCAGCAGCTTAGCCCGGACAGGGGGCAGTTTCACAGATACGCAGTATTTT
>once|TRBJ2-1|TRBV19|NA
CATRGMVPYNEQFF
TGTGCCACCAGAGGGATGGTCCCCTACAATGAGCAGTTCTTC
>few|TRBJ2-1|TRBV20-1|TRBD2
CSATGLAAPNEQFF
TGCAGTGCGACGGGACTAGCGGCGCCCAATGAGCAGTTCTTC
>NA|TRBJ1-2|TRBV20-1|NA
CSARDQTGSYGYTF
TGCAGTGCTAGAGATCAAACAGGTTCCTATGGCTACACCTTC
>once|TRBJ1-1|TRBV20-1|NA
CSATTFHRETAFF
TGCAGTGCTACTACTTTTCACAGGGAAACGGCTTTCTTT
>few|TRBJ2-5|TRBV20-1|TRBD2
CSARIGGGGETQYF
TGCAGTGCTAGGATCGGGGGGGGCGGGGAGACCCAGTACTTC
>NA|TRBJ1-6|TRBV7-2|NA
CASSWEKNSPLHF
TGTGCCAGCAGCTGGGAGAAGAATTCACCCCTCCACTTT
>once|TRBJ1-4|TRBV20-1|NA
CGGQGSTNEKLFF
TGCGGTGGGCAGGGGTCAACTAATGAAAAACTGTTTTTT
>NA|TRBJ2-1|TRBV6-1|TRBD2
CASTRSGGGTDEQFF
TGTGCCAGCACCCGATCGGGCGGGGGTACGGATGAGCAGTTCTTC
>many|TRBJ2-3|TRBV5-6|NA
CASSLALGSTDTQYF
TGTGCCAGCAGCTTGGCACTGGGGAGCACAGATACGCAGTATTTT
>few|TRBJ1-5|TRBV12-3/TRBV12-4|NA
CASSPSRGISNQPQHF
TGTGCCAGCAGCCCGAGTCGGGGAATTAGCAATCAGCCCCAGCATTTT
>many|TRBJ2-3|TRBV7-2|NA
CASSLVGGPTDTQYF
TGTGCCAGCAGCTTGGTCGGGGGGCCCACAGATACGCAGTATTTT
>NA|TRBJ2-7|TRBV9|NA
CASSPSGIPPYEQYF
TGTGCCAGCAGCCCCTCCGGGATCCCGCCCTACGAGCAGTACTTC
>many|TRBJ2-5|TRBV12-3/TRBV12-4|NA
CASSLAGTIGRETQYF
TGTGCCAGCAGTTTAGCCGGGACAATCGGCCGGGAGACCCAGTACTTC
>few|TRBJ2-1|TRBV10-2|TRBD2
CASRIREGNEQFF
TGCGCCAGCAGGATCAGGGAGGGCAATGAGCAGTTCTTC
>few|TRBJ2-7|TRBV5-5|NA
CASSLARGASYEQYF
TGTGCCAGCAGCTTGGCCCGGGGGGCATCCTACGAGCAGTACTTC
>NA|TRBJ1-2|TRBV28|TRBD1
CASRGTGLNYGYTF
TGTGCCAGCAGGGGGACAGGGTTAAACTATGGCTACACCTTC
>NA|TRBJ1-5|TRBV18|NA
CASSPQGPVQPQHF
TGTGCCAGCTCACCACAGGGTCCGGTGCAGCCCCAGCATTTT
>NA|TRBJ2-5|TRBV4-3|TRBD1
CASSQQKLTGDETQYF
TGCGCCAGCAGCCAACAGAAACTCACAGGGGATGAGACCCAGTACTTC
>NA|TRBJ1-3|TRBV5-1|TRBD1
CASSLDGRQGPSGNTIYF
TGCGCCAGCAGCTTGGATGGGAGACAGGGGCCCTCTGGAAACACCATATATTTT